This record covers a single TCR beta chain. This clonotype was seen a handful of times. It lacks a known antigen. Per-nucleotide qualities are absent, and no much larger clonotype sits a single base away. These data are taken from a study of blood T cells in healthy people across ages (dated by TCRdb to between 2015 and 2016). Broadly, across the study: Template switching captured roughly one uniquely barcoded TCR beta cDNA molecule per two T cells in model experiments. Using deep sequencing normalized with unique cDNA molecular identifiers, the study measured how TCR beta repertoire diversity changes with age. The donors were divided into four age groups: young (average around 17 years), middle-aged (about 40), aged (around 67) and long-lived (about 80). To avoid experimental bias, donors of different ages were randomly spread across the sequencing lanes. For two donors (one aged 18 to 29 and one aged 80 or older), the study analyzed two additional independent replicas of 1 million unique cDNA reads from the same blood draw.

The approximately 41 donors, aged about 6 to 95 years, were systemically healthy Caucasian individuals from Russia. Ten milliliters of peripheral blood were drawn from each donor into EDTA-treated Vacutainer tubes. PBMCs were isolated by Ficoll-Paque density-gradient centrifugation, with at least 6 million obtained per sample. Total RNA, at least 5 micrograms per sample, was extracted from PBMCs with Trizol reagent. The percentages of naive CD45RAhigh/CD27high T cells were determined by flow cytometry on a PBMC aliquot from every donor. The CDR3 holds 13 amino acids from the cysteine to the phenylalanine. Only the CDR3 region is kept as DNA, spanning 39 bases read in frame from base 1. Deletion took 7 bases off V and 4 bases off J, with a span of 13 bases between the germline ends. According to the germline V gene, CDR1 reads MDHEN and CDR2 reads SYDVKM. Results and caveats for the whole study, not just this receptor: Compared with the aged group, the long-lived group had more naive CD4+ T cells, fewer expanded clones and increased TCR diversity, a pattern suggesting age selection. Observed TCR beta diversity correlated strongly with the percentage of naive T cells measured by flow cytometry. Bulk unsorted PBMC profiling prevented conclusive comparison of naive and antigen-experienced compartments. Because donor CMV infection status was unknown, age-related changes in expanded clonotypes were potentially confounded. As age increased, observed TCR beta diversity per million T cells dropped in a roughly linear way, and a significant reduction was already evident by age roughly 36. Estimates of total diversity from one million sequenced T cells were regarded as lower bounds and underestimates.

The library was prepared using 5' RACE. The sequencer listed for this sample is Illumina HiSeq 2500. The second PCR ran for about 6 to 11 cycles and used a J-beta primer mix along with a sample-barcoded 5' primer. A template-switch 5' adaptor carrying 12 random nucleotides introduced a unique molecular identifier onto each TCR beta cDNA molecule. Each sample yielded at least 3 million CDR3-containing paired-end reads. First-strand cDNA synthesis was performed from all RNA using the Mint cDNA synthesis kit, with priming by a TRBC-specific oligonucleotide. All cDNA was treated with uracil-DNA glycosylase and then went through a first 18-cycle PCR with the universal primers M1SS and BC2_uni_R. Under the source paper's analysis protocol: Each sample was normalized by randomly selecting 1 million high-quality reads, each carrying a distinct molecular identifier. Instead of being binned into consensus sequences, reads that shared molecular identifiers were thrown out. CDR3 identification, clonotype clustering and error correction used MiTCR with a Q25 quality threshold and the strictest error-elimination algorithm. A nonparametric unseen species model with Euler transformation was used to estimate a lower bound on total TCR beta diversity. TCRdb ran its own pipeline on the public reads, namely fastp trimming at Q25 and MiXCR clone calling, and kept in-frame beta chains. When rows share a CDR3 protein, they turn into one entry using the most common DNA and genes. The V and J calls and clone size come from TCRdb's table, not from the authors' own analysis. This sample gives about 1 million distinct CDR3 sequences in total; 40% to 55% of them show up just once. The ten largest clones add up to over 15% of the sample.

The sequence is built from TRBV28 and TRBJ1-2, and perhaps TRBD1 as D gene, on 5 matching bases. Sequencing was carried out using blood. This clonotype was sampled from an older woman in good health. The CDR3 here reads CASNPTDSYGYTF. The bases are TGTGCCAGCAACCCGACAGATTCCTATGGCTACACCTTC.